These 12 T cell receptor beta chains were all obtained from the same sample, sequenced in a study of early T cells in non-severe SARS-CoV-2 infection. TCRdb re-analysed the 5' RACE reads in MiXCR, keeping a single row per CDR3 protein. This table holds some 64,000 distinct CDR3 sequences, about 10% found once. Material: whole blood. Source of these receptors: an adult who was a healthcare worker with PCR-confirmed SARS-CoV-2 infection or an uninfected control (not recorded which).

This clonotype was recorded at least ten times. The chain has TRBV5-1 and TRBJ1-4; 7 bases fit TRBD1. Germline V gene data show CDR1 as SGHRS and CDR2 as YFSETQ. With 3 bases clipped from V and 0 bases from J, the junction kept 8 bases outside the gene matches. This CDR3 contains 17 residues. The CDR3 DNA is TGCGCCAGCAGCTCTGGGACAGCTGCAGCAACTAATGAAAAACTGTTTTTT. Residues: CASSSGTAAATNEKLFF. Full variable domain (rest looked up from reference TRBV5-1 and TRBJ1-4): KAGVTQTPRYLIKTRGQQVTLSCSPISGHRSVSWYQQTPGQGLQFLFEYFSETQRNKGNFPGRFSGRQFSNSRSEMNVSTLELGDSALYLCASSSGTAAATNEKLFFGSGTQLSVL.

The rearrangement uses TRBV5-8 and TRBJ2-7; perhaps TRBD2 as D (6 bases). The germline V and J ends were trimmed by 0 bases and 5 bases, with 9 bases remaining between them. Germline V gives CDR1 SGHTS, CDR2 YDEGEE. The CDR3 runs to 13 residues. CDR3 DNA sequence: TGTGCCAGCAGCTTGGTGCGGGGAAACGAGCAGTACTTC. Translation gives CASSLVRGNEQYF.

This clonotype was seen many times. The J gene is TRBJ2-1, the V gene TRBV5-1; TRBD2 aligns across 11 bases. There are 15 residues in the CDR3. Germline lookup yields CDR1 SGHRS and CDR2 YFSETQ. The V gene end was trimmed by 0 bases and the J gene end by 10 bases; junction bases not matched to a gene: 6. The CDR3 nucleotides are TGCGCCAGCAGCTTGGGACTAGCGGGGAGAAGGGAGCAGTTCTTC. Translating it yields CASSLGLAGRREQFF.

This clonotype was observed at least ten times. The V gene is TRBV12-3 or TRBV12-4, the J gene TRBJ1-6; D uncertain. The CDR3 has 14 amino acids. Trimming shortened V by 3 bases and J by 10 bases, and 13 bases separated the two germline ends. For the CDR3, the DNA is TGTGCCAGCAGTTTTTTGTCGGAGGGCTCACCCCTCCACTTT. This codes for CASSFLSEGSPLHF.

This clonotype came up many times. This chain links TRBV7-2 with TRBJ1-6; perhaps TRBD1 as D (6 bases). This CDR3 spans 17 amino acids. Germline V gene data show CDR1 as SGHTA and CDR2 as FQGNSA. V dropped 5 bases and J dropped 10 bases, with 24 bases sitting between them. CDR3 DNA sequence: TGTGCCAGCAGCCCACCAGGGGCCGTCAGGGCCGGCTCACCCCTCCACTTT. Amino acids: CASSPPGAVRAGSPLHF.

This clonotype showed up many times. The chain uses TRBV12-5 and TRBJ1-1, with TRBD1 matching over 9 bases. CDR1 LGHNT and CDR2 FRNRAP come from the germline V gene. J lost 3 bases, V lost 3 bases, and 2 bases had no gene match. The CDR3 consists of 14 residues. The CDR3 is CASGLGQGYTEAFF. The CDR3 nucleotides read TGTGCTAGTGGTTTAGGACAGGGGTACACTGAAGCTTTCTTT.

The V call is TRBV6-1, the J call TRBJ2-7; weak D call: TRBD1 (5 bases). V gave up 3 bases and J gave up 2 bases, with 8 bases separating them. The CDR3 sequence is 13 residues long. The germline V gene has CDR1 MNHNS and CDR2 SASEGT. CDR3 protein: CASSEQGPYEQYF. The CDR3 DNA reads TGTGCCAGCAGTGAGCAGGGCCCCTACGAGCAGTACTTC.

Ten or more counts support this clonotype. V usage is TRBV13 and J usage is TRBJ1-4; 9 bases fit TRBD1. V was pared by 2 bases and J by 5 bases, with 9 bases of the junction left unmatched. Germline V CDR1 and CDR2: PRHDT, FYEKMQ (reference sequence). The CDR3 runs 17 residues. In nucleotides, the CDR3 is TGTGCCAGCAGCTTATGGACAGGGGTTGTCGAGAATGAAAAACTGTTTTTT. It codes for CASSLWTGVVENEKLFF.

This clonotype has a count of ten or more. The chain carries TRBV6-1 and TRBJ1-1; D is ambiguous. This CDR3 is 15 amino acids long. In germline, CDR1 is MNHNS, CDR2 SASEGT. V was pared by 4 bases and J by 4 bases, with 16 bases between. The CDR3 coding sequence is TGTGCCAGCAGTGGGGCGACGAGGGAGGTCACTGAAGCTTTCTTT. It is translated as CASSGATREVTEAFF.

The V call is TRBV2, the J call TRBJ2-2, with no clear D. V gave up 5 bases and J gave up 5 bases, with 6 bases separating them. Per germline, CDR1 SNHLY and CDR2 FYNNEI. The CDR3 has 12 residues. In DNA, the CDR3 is TGTGCCAGCAGTAGGCGGACCGGGGAGCTGTTTTTT. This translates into CASSRRTGELFF.

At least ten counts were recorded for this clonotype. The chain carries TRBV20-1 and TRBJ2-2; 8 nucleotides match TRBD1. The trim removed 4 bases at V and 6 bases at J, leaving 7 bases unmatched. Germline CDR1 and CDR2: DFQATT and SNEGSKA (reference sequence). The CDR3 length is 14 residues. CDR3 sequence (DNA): TGCAGTGCTACCGGGACAGGATTGTCCGGGGAGCTGTTTTTT. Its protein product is CSATGTGLSGELFF.

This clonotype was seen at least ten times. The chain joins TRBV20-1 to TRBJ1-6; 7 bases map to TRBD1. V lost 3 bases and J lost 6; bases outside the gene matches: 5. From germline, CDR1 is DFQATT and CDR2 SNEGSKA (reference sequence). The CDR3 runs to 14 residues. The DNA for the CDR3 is TGCAGTGCTAGTGCGGGACAGTTTAATTCACCCCTCCACTTT. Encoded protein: CSASAGQFNSPLHF.